This record covers a single T cell receptor beta chain. The clone's antigen remains unknown. No base qualities exist here, and no much larger clone lies one base off it. Whole blood was collected in K2EDTA tubes by collaborating institutions according to the institutions' own protocols. For TCRbeta analysis, collaborator samples were shipped as frozen whole blood, as isolated PBMCs, or as DNA extracted from either sample type. TCRbeta CDR3 regions were amplified from genomic DNA by means of the immunoSEQ Assay, a bias-controlled multiplex PCR. Processing in the source paper ran as follows. Within the assay, amplification of reference gene primers was used to estimate how many nucleated cells each sample contained. To quantify the absolute abundance of each unique TCRbeta CDR3 rearrangement, sequence reads were collapsed and filtered. For each sample, productive Simpson clonality was calculated as the square root of Simpson's diversity index over productive rearrangements. TCRdb took over this immuneACCESS table, retaining in-frame rearrangements with V and J assigned. Such tables are incomplete; in checked studies, under half of the missing clones stem from an unresolved V gene, and the remainder is unexplained. V, J and clone size are taken as reported in that table, and D and trimming were inferred from the DNA itself. Within this sample are approximately 75,000 clones, with roughly 86% of them counted one time only. Together, the top ten hold around 30% of the sample.

Relative to germline, V is 3 bases shorter and J is 4 bases shorter, with 12 bases between their ends. CDR1 MNHNS and CDR2 SASEGT are derived from the germline V gene. CDR3 length: 14 amino acids, cysteine to phenylalanine. The only DNA kept is the CDR3, 42 bases in frame from the first base. This record comes from a study of blood T cell repertoires in COVID-19 (dated by TCRdb to 2020 to 2022). As for the study more broadly: Samples from collaborators originated in the United States, Italy and Spain and spanned both the acute and convalescent phases of COVID-19. Where available, HLA class I and class II types were obtained from metadata supplied by the sample provider rather than from assay-based typing. A de-identified subject ID, COVID-19 status, age in years and sex were almost always included in the sample metadata. The prospective study material was composed of cDNA or gDNA derived from T cells, B-cell-depleted T cells, or PBMCs. The repertoires were released in a freely available public database intended as a resource for research on the immune response to SARS-CoV-2. The samples were drawn from the first 160 participants of the ongoing ImmuneRACE study and from some 1,300 subjects provided by 6 global collaborators. Subjects who had been exposed to COVID-19, were actively infected with it, or had recovered from it provided the deeply sampled blood TCRbeta repertoires that made up the dataset. Findings and caveats that apply to the study as a whole: The amount of clinical and demographic metadata varied by source and participant and was provided uncurated.

This receptor was obtained from a man between 50 and 59 years old with acute or convalescent COVID-19. The chain was built from TRBV6-1 and TRBJ1-1; too little of a D gene remains to name it. The sequenced material came from peripheral blood. The CDR3 has the sequence CASSDLAGITEAFF. At the DNA level, the sequence is TGTGCCAGCAGTGATTTGGCAGGTATCACTGAAGCTTTCTTT.